This TCR beta chain was identified in a study of a mutant IDH1 vaccine in newly diagnosed glioma. Study in general: Patients received eight vaccinations in weeks 1, 3, 5, 7, 11, 15, 19, 23. Beginning 4-6 weeks after radiotherapy alone, or with temozolomide cycles, vaccination took place.

Time point specified: week 11, during vaccination. Doses consisted of 300 ug of mutant IDH1 20-mer peptide each, paired with topical imiquimod. The protocol was immunoSEQ multiplex PCR, while the TCRdb copy is restricted to in-frame clones and leaves out a portion. The sample includes about 21,000 clones, just under 90% of them seen just once. Turning to this clone: What it binds is not known.

Per the germline V gene, CDR1 is LNHNV and CDR2 is YYDKDF (reference sequence). The CDR3 loop spans 14 amino acids. Losses at the gene ends were 1 base for V and 8 bases for J; bases not matched to a gene: 7. This specimen was PBMCs, taken from a glioma patient whose treatment included an IDH1 peptide vaccine. The origin of this receptor is a woman aged 40 to 50 with glioma. The chain carries TRBV15 and TRBJ1-2; 7 bases fit TRBD1. CDR3 amino acids: CATSRGQGSSGYTF. In nucleotides, the CDR3 is TGTGCCACCAGCAGAGGACAGGGATCGTCGGGCTACACCTTC.